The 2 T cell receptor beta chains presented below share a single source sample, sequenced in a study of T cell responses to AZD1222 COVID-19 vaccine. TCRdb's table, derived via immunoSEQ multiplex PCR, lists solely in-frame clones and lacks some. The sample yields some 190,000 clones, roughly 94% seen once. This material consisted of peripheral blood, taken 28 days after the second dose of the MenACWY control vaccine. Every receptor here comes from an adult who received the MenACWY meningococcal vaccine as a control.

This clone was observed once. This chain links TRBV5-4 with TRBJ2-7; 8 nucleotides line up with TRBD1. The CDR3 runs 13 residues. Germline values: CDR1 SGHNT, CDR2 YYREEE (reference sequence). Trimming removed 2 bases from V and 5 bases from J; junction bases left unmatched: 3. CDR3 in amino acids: CASSFQGADEQYF. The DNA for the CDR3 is TGTGCCAGCAGCTTCCAGGGGGCAGACGAGCAGTACTTC.

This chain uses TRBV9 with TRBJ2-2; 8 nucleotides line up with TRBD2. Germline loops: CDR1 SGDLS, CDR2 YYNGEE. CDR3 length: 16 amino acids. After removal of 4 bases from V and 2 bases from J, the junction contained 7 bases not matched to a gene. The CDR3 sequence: CASSPQSGGNTGELFF. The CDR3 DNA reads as TGTGCCAGCAGCCCACAAAGCGGGGGCAACACCGGGGAGCTGTTTTTT.